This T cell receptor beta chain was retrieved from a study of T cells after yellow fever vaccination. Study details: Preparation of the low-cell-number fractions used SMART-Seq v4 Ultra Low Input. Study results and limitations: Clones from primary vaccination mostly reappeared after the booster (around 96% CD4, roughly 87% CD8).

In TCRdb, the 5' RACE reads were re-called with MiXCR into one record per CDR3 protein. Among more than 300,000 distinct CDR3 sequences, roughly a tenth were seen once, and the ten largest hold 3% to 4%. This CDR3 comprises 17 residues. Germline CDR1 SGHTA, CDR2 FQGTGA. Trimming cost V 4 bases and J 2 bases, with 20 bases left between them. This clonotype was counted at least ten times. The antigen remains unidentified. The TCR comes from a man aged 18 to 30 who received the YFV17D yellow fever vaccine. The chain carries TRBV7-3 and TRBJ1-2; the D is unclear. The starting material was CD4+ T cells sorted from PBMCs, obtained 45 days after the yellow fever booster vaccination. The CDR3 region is CASSSLSRLRKNYGYTF. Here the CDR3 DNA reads TGTGCCAGCAGCTCCCTTTCGAGACTTAGGAAGAACTATGGCTACACCTTC. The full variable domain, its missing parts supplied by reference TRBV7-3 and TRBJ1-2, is GAGVSQTPSNKVTEKGKYVELRCDPISGHTALYWYRQSLGQGPEFLIYFQGTGAADDSGLPNDRFFAVRPEGSVSTLKIQRTERGDSAVYLCASSSLSRLRKNYGYTFGSGTRLTVV.